This T cell receptor (beta chain) comes out of a study of T-cell memory formation after mild COVID-19. The V end was cut by 5 bases, the J end by 0 bases, with 14 bases between. Germline-derived CDR1 and CDR2 are LNHDA and SQIVND (reference sequence). The CDR3 contains 17 residues. One entry per CDR3 protein, called by TCRdb with MiXCR from the 5' RACE reads. The table lists about 400,000 distinct CDR3 sequences, about an eighth of them singletons. This TCR derives from a man younger than 35 who had mild COVID-19 (a few samples of this study predate the infection). Cell type and time point are not known. Sample: PBMCs or a T cell subset sorted from them (not recorded which). The J gene is TRBJ2-6, the V gene TRBV19; unclear D gene. CDR3 DNA sequence: TGTGCCAGTAGTCTCCGGGCCGGAGACTCTGGGGCCAACGTCCTGACTTTC. Translating it yields CASSLRAGDSGANVLTF.